Below, 24 T cell receptor beta chains from the same sample are listed, as sequenced in a study of blood T cells in healthy people across ages. A sample-barcoded 5' primer and a J-beta primer mix were used in a second PCR of roughly 7 to 12 cycles. TCRdb used MiXCR to reprocess the 5' RACE reads, holding one entry per CDR3 protein. The top ten clones hold around 30% of a sample with 890,000 or so distinct CDR3 sequences, approximately 67% of them seen once. Specimen: blood. The receptors here all came from a young man in good health.

This chain joins TRBV7-2 and TRBJ2-7; TRBD2 matches 8 bases. Germline CDR1 reads SGHTA; CDR2 reads FQGNSA. Unmatched junction bases numbered 4, after V lost 3 bases and J lost 0 bases. This CDR3 is 15 amino acids long. The CDR3 spells CASSFAGTSSYEQYF. CDR3 in DNA: TGTGCCAGCAGCTTTGCCGGGACTAGCTCCTACGAGCAGTACTTC.

This clonotype turned up a few times. The V call is TRBV7-2, the J call TRBJ2-2; 8 bases align to TRBD1. V was pared by 1 base and J by 0 bases, with 4 bases of the junction left unmatched. This CDR3 region has 17 residues. Germline loops: CDR1 SGHTA, CDR2 FQGNSA. CDR3 loop: CASSLGETGANTGELFF. In DNA form, the CDR3 reads TGTGCCAGCAGCTTAGGGGAGACAGGGGCGAACACCGGGGAGCTGTTTTTT.

The V and J genes are TRBV7-3 and TRBJ2-3, with D maybe TRBD2 (7 bases). Germline CDR1 and CDR2: SGHTA and FQGTGA. The CDR3 is made up of 12 amino acids. The V and J ends lost 8 bases and 6 bases respectively, with 12 bases between them. CDR3: CASGGADDTQYF. Written as DNA, the CDR3 is TGTGCCAGCGGGGGGGCAGACGATACGCAGTATTTT. The whole variable domain, remainder taken from reference TRBV7-3 and TRBJ2-3, is GAGVSQTPSNKVTEKGKYVELRCDPISGHTALYWYRQSLGQGPEFLIYFQGTGAADDSGLPNDRFFAVRPEGSVSTLKIQRTERGDSAVYLCASGGADDTQYFGPGTRLTVL.

The chain is built from TRBV6-5 and TRBJ1-2; TRBD1 matches at 9 bases. Germline V gene sequence: CDR1 MNHEY, CDR2 SVGAGI. V was pared by 7 bases and J by 7 bases, with 13 bases of the junction left unmatched. The CDR3 is 15 amino acids. The CDR3 loop reads CASNAHRDRESGYTF. The CDR3 nucleotides are TGTGCCAGCAATGCCCACCGGGACAGGGAATCTGGCTACACCTTC.

J is TRBJ2-5 and V is TRBV7-2, with D perhaps TRBD1 or TRBD2 (5 bases each). The V gene's germline CDR1 is SGHTA and CDR2 FQGNSA. The CDR3 runs to 15 residues. V lost 2 bases and J 2 bases, leaving 12 bases between the germline ends. The CDR3 DNA reads TGTGCCAGCAGCTTACTTACGGGGACGCAAGAGACCCAGTACTTC. Translating gives CASSLLTGTQETQYF.

The rearrangement links TRBV28 to TRBJ2-1; maybe TRBD2 (5 bases). Germline V lookup: CDR1 MDHEN, CDR2 SYDVKM. The CDR3 contains 15 residues. Trimming took 2 bases from V and 4 from J, leaving 12 bases between them. CDR3 sequence (DNA): TGTGCCAGCAGTTTACCCCTAGGAGGTTACAATGAGCAGTTCTTC. It yields the protein CASSLPLGGYNEQFF.

This clonotype was seen a few times. The chain couples TRBV12-3 or TRBV12-4 to TRBJ2-7, with D maybe TRBD2 (7 bases). The CDR3 covers 14 residues. V shed 6 bases and J shed 6 bases, with 18 bases lying between them. As DNA, the CDR3 is TGTGCCAGCAGGGCTTTTGAGGGGGGGGGCGAGCAGTACTTC. The encoded protein is CASRAFEGGGEQYF.

About this clonotype: A read error may be the cause here, since a much bigger clone is one base away. V is TRBV6-2 or TRBV6-3 and J is TRBJ1-5, with D tentatively TRBD1 (6 bases). CDR3 length: 16 amino acids. Germline V gene lookup returns CDR1 MNHEY and CDR2 SVGEGT. The CDR3 protein is CASSPSKGGSSQPQHF. Here the CDR3 DNA reads TGTGCCAGCAGTCCGTCAAAGGGGGGGAGCAGTCAGCCCCAGCATTTT.

This clonotype appeared a few times. The genes are TRBV4-3 and TRBJ2-5; D possibly corresponds to TRBD2 (5 bases). CDR1 and CDR2 (germline): LGHNA, YSLEER. V lost 0 bases and J lost 1, with 9 bases in between. The CDR3 length is 15 residues. The CDR3 protein is CASSQEAGSQETQYF. DNA for the CDR3: TGCGCCAGCAGCCAAGAGGCGGGTTCCCAAGAGACCCAGTACTTC.

The rearrangement joins TRBV6-6 to TRBJ2-1; the match to TRBD1 covers 11 bases. This CDR3 is built from 16 residues. V lost 6 bases, J lost 10 bases, and 14 bases stayed unmatched. CDR1 is MNHNY, CDR2 SVGAGI, per germline (reference sequence). For the CDR3, the DNA is TGTGCCAGCAGCCTACCTTTAGGGACAGGGGGATACGAGCAGTTCTTC. Translated, it gives CASSLPLGTGGYEQFF.

The V call is TRBV7-8, the J call TRBJ1-2; 9 nucleotides agree with TRBD1. Germline V CDR1 and CDR2: SGHVS, FQNEAQ. The CDR3 spans 17 residues. After removal of 3 bases from V and 0 bases from J, the junction contained 8 bases not matched to a gene. CDR3 nucleotide sequence: TGTGCCAGCAGCTTCGGGACAGGGCGTCGGGCTAACTATGGCTACACCTTC. Amino acid sequence: CASSFGTGRRANYGYTF.

This chain connects TRBV6-5 to TRBJ2-1; tentatively, D is TRBD2 (5 bases). This CDR3 spans 15 amino acids. Trimming cost V 5 bases and J 6 bases, with 17 bases left between them. Germline V lookup: CDR1 MNHEY, CDR2 SVGAGI. CDR3 amino acids: CASSGSGFPPNEQFF. CDR3 nucleotide sequence: TGTGCCAGCAGTGGGAGTGGCTTCCCACCCAATGAGCAGTTCTTC.

J is TRBJ2-3 and V is TRBV3-1; a weak D match, TRBD1 (5 bases). Per the germline V gene, CDR1 is LGHDT and CDR2 is YNNKEL (reference sequence). Trimming removed 0 bases from V and 2 bases from J, with 12 bases in between. The CDR3 consists of 16 residues. This CDR3 is CASSQEMGLFTDTQYF. The DNA of the CDR3 is TGTGCCAGCAGCCAAGAAATGGGGCTATTCACAGATACGCAGTATTTT.

The chain carries TRBV6-6 and TRBJ2-3, with D uncertain. The CDR3 contains 13 residues. Germline lookup yields CDR1 MNHNY and CDR2 SVGAGI (reference sequence). V lost 5 bases to trimming and J lost 6 bases, with 12 bases between them. The CDR3 is CASSPHNWDTQYF. The DNA for the CDR3 is TGTGCCAGCAGTCCCCACAACTGGGATACGCAGTATTTT.

The V gene is TRBV6-1, the J gene TRBJ2-4; 9 bases align to TRBD2. The assigned J gene may be wrong: the sequence end matches TRBJ2-5 better. The CDR3 loop spans 17 amino acids. CDR1 MNHNS and CDR2 SASEGT come from the germline V gene. The chain's CDR3 is CASSPLAGTSNRETQYF. CDR3 in DNA: TGTGCCAGCAGTCCACTTGCCGGGACTAGCAATCGAGAGACCCAGTACTTC.

This chain connects TRBV6-5 to TRBJ2-5, with D uncertain. The DNA end lines up better with TRBJ2-7; the J call may be wrong. The CDR3 has 11 residues. Germline-derived CDR1 and CDR2 are MNHEY and SVGAGI. The CDR3 is CASTYSYEQYF. The CDR3 DNA is TGTGCCAGCACCTACTCTTACGAGCAGTACTTC.

The V and J genes are TRBV20-1 and TRBJ1-1; D remains unclear. This CDR3 is built from 10 residues. V gave up 5 bases and J gave up 6 bases, with 7 bases separating them. CDR1 and CDR2 from the germline V gene are DFQATT and SNEGSKA (reference sequence). CDR3 nucleotide sequence: TGCAGTGCTTTAAGGGCTGAAGCTTTCTTT. Its translation: CSALRAEAFF.

In its sample, this clonotype was seen a few times. The chain recombines TRBV12-3 or TRBV12-4 with TRBJ2-1; TRBD1 or TRBD2 may be the D gene (5 bases each). This CDR3 comprises 14 residues. V was cut by 5 bases and J by 4 bases, with 12 bases left in between. The CDR3 protein is CASSLLGVYNEQFF. DNA of the CDR3: TGTGCCAGCAGTCTGCTGGGGGTTTACAATGAGCAGTTCTTC.

There are a few counts of this clonotype. The genes are TRBV9 and TRBJ1-2; D unresolved. Germline assignment: CDR1 SGDLS and CDR2 YYNGEE. There are 14 residues in the CDR3. Trimming took 0 bases from V and 4 from J, leaving 10 bases between them. Written as DNA, the CDR3 is TGTGCCAGCAGCGTAGGAGGCAGTTTCTATGGCTACACCTTC. Protein sequence: CASSVGGSFYGYTF.

In its sample, this clonotype was seen a few times. The chain joins TRBV12-3 or TRBV12-4 to TRBJ2-6, with unresolved D. Trimming removed 3 bases from V and 3 bases from J, with 9 bases in between. The CDR3 is 15 residues long. CDR3: CASSFNIGGANVLTF. As DNA, the CDR3 is TGTGCCAGCAGTTTCAACATAGGTGGGGCCAACGTCCTGACTTTC.

V and J are TRBV7-2 and TRBJ2-5, with D perhaps being TRBD1 or TRBD2 (5 bases each). The germline V and J ends were trimmed by 0 bases and 1 base, with 9 bases remaining between them. CDR1 and CDR2 from the germline V gene are SGHTA and FQGNSA. The length of the CDR3 is 15 residues. The DNA of the CDR3 is TGTGCCAGCAGCTTAGCGCCCGGGACCCAAGAGACCCAGTACTTC. Translated: CASSLAPGTQETQYF. The complete variable domain, with remaining parts taken from reference TRBV7-2 and TRBJ2-5, reads GAGVSQSPSNKVTEKGKDVELRCDPISGHTALYWYRQSLGQGLEFLIYFQGNSAPDKSGLPSDRFSAERTGGSVSTLTIQRTQQEDSAVYLCASSLAPGTQETQYFGPGTRLLVL.

The chain carries TRBV6-6 and TRBJ1-2; no clear D. The V and J ends lost 7 bases and 6 bases respectively, with 12 bases between them. The V gene's germline CDR1 is MNHNY and CDR2 SVGAGI (reference sequence). The CDR3 is 12 residues long. This chain's CDR3 is CASTLSVDGYTF. In nucleotides, the CDR3 is TGTGCCAGCACCCTTTCAGTCGATGGCTACACCTTC.

The gene calls are TRBV5-5 and TRBJ1-5; 7 bases agree with TRBD1. The V gene end was trimmed by 4 bases and the J gene end by 7 bases; junction bases not matched to a gene: 8. Germline V gene lookup returns CDR1 SGHKS and CDR2 YYEKEE (reference sequence). CDR3 length: 14 residues. The DNA of the CDR3 is TGTGCCAGCAGCCCGACAGGGACTTTCCAGCCCCAGCATTTT. Its protein product is CASSPTGTFQPQHF.

The J gene is TRBJ2-5, the V gene TRBV27; TRBD2 matches 8 bases. CDR1 is MNHEY and CDR2 is SMNVEV in the germline V gene (reference sequence). V was clipped by 6 bases and J by 2 bases; unmatched bases: 2. This CDR3 region has 13 residues. CDR3 sequence (DNA): TGTGCCAGCAGGGGACTAGTTCAAGAGACCCAGTACTTC. Its translation: CASRGLVQETQYF.